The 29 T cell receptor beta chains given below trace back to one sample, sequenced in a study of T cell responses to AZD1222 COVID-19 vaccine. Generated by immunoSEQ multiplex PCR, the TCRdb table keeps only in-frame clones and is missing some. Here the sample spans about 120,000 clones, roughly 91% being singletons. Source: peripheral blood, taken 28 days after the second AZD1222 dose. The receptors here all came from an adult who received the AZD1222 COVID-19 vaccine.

CDR3 region: CASSRSNEQFF. CDR3 coding DNA: TGCGCCAGCAGCCGTAGTAATGAGCAGTTCTTC. The rearrangement joins TRBV5-1 to TRBJ2-1; D gene unclear. The germline gives CDR1 SGHRS, CDR2 YFSETQ. The CDR3 totals 11 residues. Between the trimmed V and J ends, which lost 4 bases and 7 bases, there was a span of 6 bases.

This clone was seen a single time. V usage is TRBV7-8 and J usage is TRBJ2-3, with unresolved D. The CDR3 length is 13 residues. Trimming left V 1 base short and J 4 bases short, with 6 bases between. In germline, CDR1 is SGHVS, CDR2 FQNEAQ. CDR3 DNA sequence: TGTGCCAGCAGCTTAGGGCACTCAGATACGCAGTATTTT. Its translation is CASSLGHSDTQYF.

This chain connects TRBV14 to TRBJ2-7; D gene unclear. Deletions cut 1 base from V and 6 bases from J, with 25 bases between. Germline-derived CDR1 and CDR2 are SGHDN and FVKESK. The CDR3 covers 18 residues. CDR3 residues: CASSQVLGGKRKGGEQYF. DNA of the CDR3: TGTGCCAGCAGCCAAGTCCTTGGTGGAAAGCGCAAGGGTGGCGAGCAGTACTTC.

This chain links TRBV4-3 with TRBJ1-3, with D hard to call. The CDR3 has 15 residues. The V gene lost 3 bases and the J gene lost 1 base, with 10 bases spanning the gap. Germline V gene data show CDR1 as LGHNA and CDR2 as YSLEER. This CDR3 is CASSQAVWSGNTIYF. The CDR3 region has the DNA TGCGCCAGCAGCCAGGCGGTGTGGTCTGGAAACACCATATATTTT.

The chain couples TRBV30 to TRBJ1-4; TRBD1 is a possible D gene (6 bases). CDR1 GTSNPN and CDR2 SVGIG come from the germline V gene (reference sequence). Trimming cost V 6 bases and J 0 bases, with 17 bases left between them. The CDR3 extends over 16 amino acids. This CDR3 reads CACVRDTSPTNEKLFF. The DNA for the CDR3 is TGTGCCTGCGTACGGGACACAAGTCCAACTAATGAAAAACTGTTTTTT.

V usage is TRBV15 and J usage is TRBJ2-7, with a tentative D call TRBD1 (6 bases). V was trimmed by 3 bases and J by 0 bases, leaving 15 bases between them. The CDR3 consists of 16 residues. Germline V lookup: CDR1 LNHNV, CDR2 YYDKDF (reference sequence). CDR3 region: CATSRELMGASYEQYF. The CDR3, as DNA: TGTGCCACCAGCAGGGAGCTTATGGGGGCCTCCTACGAGCAGTACTTC.

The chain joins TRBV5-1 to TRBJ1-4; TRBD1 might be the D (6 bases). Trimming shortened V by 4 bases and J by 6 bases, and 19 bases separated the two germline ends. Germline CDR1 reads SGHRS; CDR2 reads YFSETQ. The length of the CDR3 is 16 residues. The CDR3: CASSKGPREGDEKLFF. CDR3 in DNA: TGCGCCAGCAGCAAGGGACCCAGAGAGGGGGATGAAAAACTGTTTTTT.

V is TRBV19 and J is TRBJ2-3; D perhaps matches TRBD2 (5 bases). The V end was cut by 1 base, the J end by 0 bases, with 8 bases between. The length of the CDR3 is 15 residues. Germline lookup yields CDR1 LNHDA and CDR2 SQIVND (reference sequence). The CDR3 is CASSIGLLSTDTQYF. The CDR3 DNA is TGTGCCAGTAGTATAGGACTACTTAGCACAGATACGCAGTATTTT. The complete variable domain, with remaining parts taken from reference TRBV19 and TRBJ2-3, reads DGGITQSPKYLFRKEGQNVTLSCEQNLNHDAMYWYRQDPGQGLRLIYYSQIVNDFQKGDIAEGYSVSREKKESFPLTVTSAQKNPTAFYLCASSIGLLSTDTQYFGPGTRLTVL.

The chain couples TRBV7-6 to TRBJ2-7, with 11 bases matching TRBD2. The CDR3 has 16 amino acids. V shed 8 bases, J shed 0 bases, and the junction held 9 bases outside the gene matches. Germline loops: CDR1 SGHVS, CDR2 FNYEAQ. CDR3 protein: CASDWASGRSSYEQYF. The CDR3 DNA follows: TGTGCCAGCGACTGGGCTAGCGGGAGGAGCTCCTACGAGCAGTACTTC.

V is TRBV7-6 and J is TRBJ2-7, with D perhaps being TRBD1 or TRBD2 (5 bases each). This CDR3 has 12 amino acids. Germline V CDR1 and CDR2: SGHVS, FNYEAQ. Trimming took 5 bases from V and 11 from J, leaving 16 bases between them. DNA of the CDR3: TGTGCCAGCAGCGCCGACATGGGGGTGGAGTACTTC. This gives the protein CASSADMGVEYF.

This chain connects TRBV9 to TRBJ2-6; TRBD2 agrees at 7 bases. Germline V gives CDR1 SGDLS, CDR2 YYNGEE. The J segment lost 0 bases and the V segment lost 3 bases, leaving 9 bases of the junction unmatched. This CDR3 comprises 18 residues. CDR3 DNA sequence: TGTGCCAGCAGCGGCGGGACTATAGTAAGCTCTGGGGCCAACGTCCTGACTTTC. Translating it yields CASSGGTIVSSGANVLTF.

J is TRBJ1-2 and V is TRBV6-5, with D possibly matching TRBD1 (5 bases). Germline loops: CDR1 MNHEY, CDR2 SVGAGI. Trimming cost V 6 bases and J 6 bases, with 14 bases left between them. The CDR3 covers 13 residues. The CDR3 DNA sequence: TGTGCCAGCAGAAAAAGGGGTACGGATGGCTACACCTTC. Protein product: CASRKRGTDGYTF.

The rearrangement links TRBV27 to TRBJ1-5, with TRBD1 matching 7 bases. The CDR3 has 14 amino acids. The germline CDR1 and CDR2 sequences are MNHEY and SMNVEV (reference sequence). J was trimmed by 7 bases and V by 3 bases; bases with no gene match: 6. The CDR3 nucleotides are TGTGCCAGCAGTTTCTACAGGGGAGGGCAGCCCCAGCATTTT. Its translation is CASSFYRGGQPQHF.

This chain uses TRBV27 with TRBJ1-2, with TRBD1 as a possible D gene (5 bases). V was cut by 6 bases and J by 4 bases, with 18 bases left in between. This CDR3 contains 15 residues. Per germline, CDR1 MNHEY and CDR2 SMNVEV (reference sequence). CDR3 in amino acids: CASRKAGPTSYGYTF. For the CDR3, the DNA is TGTGCCAGCAGGAAAGCAGGGCCGACCTCCTATGGCTACACCTTC.

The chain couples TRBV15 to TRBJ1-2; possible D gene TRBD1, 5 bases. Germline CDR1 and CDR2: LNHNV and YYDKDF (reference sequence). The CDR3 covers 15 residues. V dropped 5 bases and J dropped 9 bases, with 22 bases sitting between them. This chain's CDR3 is CATSGETGRLQSYTF. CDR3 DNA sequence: TGTGCCACCAGCGGGGAAACGGGACGGCTACAAAGCTACACCTTC.

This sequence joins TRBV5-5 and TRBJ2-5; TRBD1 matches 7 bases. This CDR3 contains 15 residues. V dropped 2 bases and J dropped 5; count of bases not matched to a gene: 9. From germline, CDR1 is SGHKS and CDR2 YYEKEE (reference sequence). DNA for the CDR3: TGTGCCAGCAGCTTTATGACAGGGTCCAGGGAGACCCAGTACTTC. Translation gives CASSFMTGSRETQYF.

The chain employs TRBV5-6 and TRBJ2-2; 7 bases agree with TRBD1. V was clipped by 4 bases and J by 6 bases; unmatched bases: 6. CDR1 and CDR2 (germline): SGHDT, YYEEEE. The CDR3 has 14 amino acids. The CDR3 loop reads CASSLYDRAGELFF. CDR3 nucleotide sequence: TGTGCCAGCAGCCTATACGACAGGGCCGGGGAGCTGTTTTTT.

CDR3 residues: CASSQGVSAGYEQYF. The CDR3 DNA reads TGTGCCAGCAGCCAAGGGGTTAGCGCCGGCTACGAGCAGTACTTC. This chain connects TRBV5-5 to TRBJ2-7; D is perhaps TRBD1 or TRBD2 (5 bases each). This CDR3 comprises 15 residues. Germline lookup yields CDR1 SGHKS and CDR2 YYEKEE (reference sequence). Trimming shortened V by 4 bases and J by 3 bases, and 17 bases separated the two germline ends.

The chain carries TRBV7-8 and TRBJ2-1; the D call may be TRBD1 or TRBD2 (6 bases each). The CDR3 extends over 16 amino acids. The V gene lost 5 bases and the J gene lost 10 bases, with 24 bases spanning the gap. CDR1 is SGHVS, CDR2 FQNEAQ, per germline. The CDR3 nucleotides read TGTGCCAGCAGCCCTCCGGGGCCAAGAAGGGGGGCGGAGCAGTTCTTC. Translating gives CASSPPGPRRGAEQFF.

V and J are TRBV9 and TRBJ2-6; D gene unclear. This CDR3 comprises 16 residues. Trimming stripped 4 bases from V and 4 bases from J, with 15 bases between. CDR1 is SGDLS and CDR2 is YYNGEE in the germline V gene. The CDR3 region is CASSFGRESGANVLTF. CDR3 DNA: TGTGCCAGCAGCTTCGGTCGAGAATCCGGGGCCAACGTCCTGACTTTC.

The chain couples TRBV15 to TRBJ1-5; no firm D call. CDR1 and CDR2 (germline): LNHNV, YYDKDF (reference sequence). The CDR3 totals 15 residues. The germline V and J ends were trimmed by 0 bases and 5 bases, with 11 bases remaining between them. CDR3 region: CATSRDVLGYQPQHF. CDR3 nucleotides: TGTGCCACCAGCAGAGATGTATTAGGTTATCAGCCCCAGCATTTT. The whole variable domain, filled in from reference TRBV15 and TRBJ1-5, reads DAMVIQNPRYQVTQFGKPVTLSCSQTLNHNVMYWYQQKSSQAPKLLFHYYDKDFNNEADTPDNFQSRRPNTSFCFLDIRSPGLGDTAMYLCATSRDVLGYQPQHFGDGTRLSIL.

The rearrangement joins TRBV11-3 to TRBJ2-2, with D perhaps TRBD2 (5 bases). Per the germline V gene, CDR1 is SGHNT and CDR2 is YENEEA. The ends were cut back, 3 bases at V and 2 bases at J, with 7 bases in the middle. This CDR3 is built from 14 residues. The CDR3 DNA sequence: TGTGCCAGCAGCTTCGGACTTAACACCGGGGAGCTGTTTTTT. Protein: CASSFGLNTGELFF. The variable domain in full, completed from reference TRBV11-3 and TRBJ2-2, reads EAGVVQSPRYKIIEKKQPVAFWCNPISGHNTLYWYLQNLGQGPELLIRYENEEAVDDSQLPKDRFSAERLKGVDSTLKIQPAELGDSAVYLCASSFGLNTGELFFGEGSRLTVL.

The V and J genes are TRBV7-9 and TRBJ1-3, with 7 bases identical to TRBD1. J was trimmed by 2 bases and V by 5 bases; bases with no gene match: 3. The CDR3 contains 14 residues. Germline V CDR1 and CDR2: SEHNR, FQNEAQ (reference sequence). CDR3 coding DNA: TGTGCCAGCAGCAACAGGGGTGCTGGAAACACCATATATTTT. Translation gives CASSNRGAGNTIYF.

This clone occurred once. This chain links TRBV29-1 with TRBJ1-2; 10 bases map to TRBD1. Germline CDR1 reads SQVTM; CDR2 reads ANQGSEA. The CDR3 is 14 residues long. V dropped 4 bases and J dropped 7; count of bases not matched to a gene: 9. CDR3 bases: TGCAGCGTTGGGCGGGACAGGGGTTCTTCTGGCTACACCTTC. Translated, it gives CSVGRDRGSSGYTF.

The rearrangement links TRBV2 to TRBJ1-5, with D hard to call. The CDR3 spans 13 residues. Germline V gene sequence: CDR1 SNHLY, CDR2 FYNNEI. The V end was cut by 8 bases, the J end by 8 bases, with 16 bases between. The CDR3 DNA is TGTGCCAGCCGCTCGGGAGAACGGAAGCCCCAGCATTTT. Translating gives CASRSGERKPQHF.

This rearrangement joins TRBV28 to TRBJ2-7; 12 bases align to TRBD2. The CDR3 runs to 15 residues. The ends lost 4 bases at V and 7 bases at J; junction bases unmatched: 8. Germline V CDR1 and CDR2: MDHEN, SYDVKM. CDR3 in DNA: TGTGCCAGCAGTTCTCCTAGCGGGGGGGCTTGGGAGCAGTACTTC. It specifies CASSSPSGGAWEQYF.

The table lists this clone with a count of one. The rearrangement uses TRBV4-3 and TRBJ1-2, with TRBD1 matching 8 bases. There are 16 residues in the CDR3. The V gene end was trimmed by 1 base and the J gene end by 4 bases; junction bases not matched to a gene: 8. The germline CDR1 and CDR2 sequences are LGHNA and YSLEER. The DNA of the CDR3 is TGCGCCAGCAGCCAAGTAGCAGGGGGCGCGATCTATGGCTACACCTTC. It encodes CASSQVAGGAIYGYTF.

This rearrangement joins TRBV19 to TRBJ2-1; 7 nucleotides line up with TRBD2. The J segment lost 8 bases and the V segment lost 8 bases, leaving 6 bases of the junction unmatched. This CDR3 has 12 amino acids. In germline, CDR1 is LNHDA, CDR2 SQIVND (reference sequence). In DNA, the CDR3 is TGTGCCAGTTCCAGACTAGCCGATGAGCAGTTCTTC. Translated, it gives CASSRLADEQFF.

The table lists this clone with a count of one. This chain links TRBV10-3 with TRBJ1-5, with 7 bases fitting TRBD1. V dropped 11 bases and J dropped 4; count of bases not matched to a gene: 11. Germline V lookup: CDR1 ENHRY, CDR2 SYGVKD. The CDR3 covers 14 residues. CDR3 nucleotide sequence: TGTGCCTCGTCCCTCGGGGACAGTAATCAGCCCCAGCATTTT. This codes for CASSLGDSNQPQHF.